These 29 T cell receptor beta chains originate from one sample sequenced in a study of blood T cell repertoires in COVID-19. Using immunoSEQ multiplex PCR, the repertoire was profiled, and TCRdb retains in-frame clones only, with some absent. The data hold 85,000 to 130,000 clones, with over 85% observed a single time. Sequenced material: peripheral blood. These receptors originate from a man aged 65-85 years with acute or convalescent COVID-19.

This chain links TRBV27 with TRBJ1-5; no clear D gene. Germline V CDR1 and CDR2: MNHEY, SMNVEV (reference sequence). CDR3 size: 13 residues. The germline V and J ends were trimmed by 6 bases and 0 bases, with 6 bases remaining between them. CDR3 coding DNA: TGTGCCAGCAGCCTTGTTAGCAATCAGCCCCAGCATTTT. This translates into CASSLVSNQPQHF.

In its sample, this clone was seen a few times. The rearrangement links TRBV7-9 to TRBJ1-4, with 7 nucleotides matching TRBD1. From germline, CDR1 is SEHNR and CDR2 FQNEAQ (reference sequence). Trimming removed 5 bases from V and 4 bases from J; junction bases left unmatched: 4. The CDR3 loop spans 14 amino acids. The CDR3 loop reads CASSQGQFNEKLFF. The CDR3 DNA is TGTGCCAGCAGCCAGGGACAGTTTAATGAAAAACTGTTTTTT.

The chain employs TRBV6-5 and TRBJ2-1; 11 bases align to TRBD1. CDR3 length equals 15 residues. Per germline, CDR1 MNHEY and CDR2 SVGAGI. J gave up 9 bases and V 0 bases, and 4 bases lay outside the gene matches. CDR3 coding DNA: TGTGCCAGCAGTTACTCCGGACAGGGGGCTGGTGAGCAGTTCTTC. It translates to CASSYSGQGAGEQFF.

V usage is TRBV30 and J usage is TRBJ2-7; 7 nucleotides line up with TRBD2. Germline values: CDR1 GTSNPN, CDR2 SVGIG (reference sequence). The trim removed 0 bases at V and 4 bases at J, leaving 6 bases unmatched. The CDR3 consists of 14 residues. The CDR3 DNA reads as TGTGCCTGGAGTGTACGGCGGGAGTGGTACGAGCAGTACTTC. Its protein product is CAWSVRREWYEQYF.

CDR3 coding DNA: TGCGCCAGTCCCCCCGTCAGGGAAGCAAATCAGCCCCAGCATTTT. Translated: CASPPVREANQPQHF. The chain carries TRBV10-1 and TRBJ1-5; D possibly corresponds to TRBD1 (5 bases). CDR1 is WNHNN and CDR2 is SYGVQD in the germline V gene (reference sequence). The V end was cut by 9 bases, the J end by 4 bases, with 19 bases between. This CDR3 contains 15 residues.

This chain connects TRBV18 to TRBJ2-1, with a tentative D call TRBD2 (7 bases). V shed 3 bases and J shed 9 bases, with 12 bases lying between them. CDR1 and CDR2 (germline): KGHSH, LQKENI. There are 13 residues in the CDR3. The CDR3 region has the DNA TGTGCCAGCTCACCGAGGGAGGGGGGTGAGCAGTTCTTC. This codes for CASSPREGGEQFF.

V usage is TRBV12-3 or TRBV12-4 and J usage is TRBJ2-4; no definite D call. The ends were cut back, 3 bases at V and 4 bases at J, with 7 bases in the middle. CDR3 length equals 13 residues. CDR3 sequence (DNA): TGTGCCAGCAGTTTTAGTTTGAAAAACATTCAGTACTTC. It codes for CASSFSLKNIQYF.

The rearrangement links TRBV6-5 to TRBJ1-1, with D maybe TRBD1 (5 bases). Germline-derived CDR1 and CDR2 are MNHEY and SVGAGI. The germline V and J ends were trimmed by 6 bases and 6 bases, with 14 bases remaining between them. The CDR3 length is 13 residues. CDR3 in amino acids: CASRLGTWAEAFF. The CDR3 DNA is TGTGCCAGCAGGCTCGGGACTTGGGCTGAAGCTTTCTTT.

The CDR3 nucleotides read TGCGCCAGCAGCTTGCGGGGGGTGGTAGATACGCAGTATTTT. It translates to CASSLRGVVDTQYF. This chain links TRBV5-1 with TRBJ2-3; 7 nucleotides match TRBD2. Germline loops: CDR1 SGHRS, CDR2 YFSETQ. V gave up 1 base and J gave up 5 bases; unmatched junction bases: 4. The CDR3 is made up of 14 amino acids.

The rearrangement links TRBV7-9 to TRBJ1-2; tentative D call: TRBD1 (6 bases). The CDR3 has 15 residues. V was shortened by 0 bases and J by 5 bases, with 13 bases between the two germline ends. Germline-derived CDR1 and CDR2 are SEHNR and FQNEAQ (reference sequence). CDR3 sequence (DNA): TGTGCCAGCAGCTTAGCGAACAGGGTCGGATATGGCTACACCTTC. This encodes CASSLANRVGYGYTF.

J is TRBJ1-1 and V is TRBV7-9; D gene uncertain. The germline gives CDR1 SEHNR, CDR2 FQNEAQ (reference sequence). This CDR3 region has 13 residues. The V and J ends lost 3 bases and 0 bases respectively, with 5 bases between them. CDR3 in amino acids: CASSFGMNTEAFF. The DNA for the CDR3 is TGTGCCAGCAGCTTCGGGATGAACACTGAAGCTTTCTTT.

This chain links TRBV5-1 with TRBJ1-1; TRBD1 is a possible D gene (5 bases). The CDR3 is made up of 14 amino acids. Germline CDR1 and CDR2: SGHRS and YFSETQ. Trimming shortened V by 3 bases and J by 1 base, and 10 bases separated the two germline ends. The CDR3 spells CASSSQASNTEAFF. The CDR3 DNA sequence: TGCGCCAGCAGCTCACAGGCGTCGAACACTGAAGCTTTCTTT.

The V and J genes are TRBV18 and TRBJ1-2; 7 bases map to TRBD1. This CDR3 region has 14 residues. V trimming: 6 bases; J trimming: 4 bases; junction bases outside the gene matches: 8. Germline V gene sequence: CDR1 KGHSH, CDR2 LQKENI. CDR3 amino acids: CASSPGTEAYGYTF. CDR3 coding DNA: TGTGCCAGCTCTCCCGGGACAGAGGCCTATGGCTACACCTTC.

The CDR3 nucleotides are TGTGCCAGCAGTTACAAAATGGGCAGGGGGCGAGGTGAAGCTTTCTTT. Translated: CASSYKMGRGRGEAFF. The chain recombines TRBV6-5 with TRBJ1-1; 8 nucleotides line up with TRBD1. Germline trimming cut 2 bases from V and 7 bases from J; bases unmatched to any gene: 12. CDR3 size: 16 residues. Germline loops: CDR1 MNHEY, CDR2 SVGAGI.

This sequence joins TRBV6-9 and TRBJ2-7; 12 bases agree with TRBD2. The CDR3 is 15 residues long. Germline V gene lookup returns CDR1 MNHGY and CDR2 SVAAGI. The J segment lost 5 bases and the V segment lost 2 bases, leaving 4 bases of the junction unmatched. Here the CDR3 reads CASSYRLAGGDEQYF. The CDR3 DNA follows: TGTGCCAGCAGTTATAGGCTAGCGGGGGGGGACGAGCAGTACTTC.

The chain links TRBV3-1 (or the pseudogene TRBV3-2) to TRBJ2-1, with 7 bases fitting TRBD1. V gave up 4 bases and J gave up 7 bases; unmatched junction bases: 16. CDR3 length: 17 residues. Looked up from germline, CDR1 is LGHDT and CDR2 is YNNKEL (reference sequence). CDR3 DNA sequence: TGTGCCAGCAGCCTTCCCTGGGGCAGGGGGACAAGGAATGAGCAGTTCTTC. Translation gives CASSLPWGRGTRNEQFF.

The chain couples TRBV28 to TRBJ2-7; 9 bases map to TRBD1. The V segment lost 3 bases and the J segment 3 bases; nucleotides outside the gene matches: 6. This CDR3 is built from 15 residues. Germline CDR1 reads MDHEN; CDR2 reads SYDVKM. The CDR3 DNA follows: TGTGCCAGCAGTTTTTGGGGACAGGGAGGCTACGAGCAGTACTTC. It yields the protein CASSFWGQGGYEQYF.

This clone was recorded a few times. The CDR3: CASSLFLAGGLDGSSYEQYF. In DNA form, the CDR3 reads TGTGCCAGCAGCCTATTCCTAGCGGGAGGCCTCGATGGGAGCTCCTACGAGCAGTACTTC. The chain couples TRBV28 to TRBJ2-7, with 11 bases fitting TRBD2. V dropped 6 bases and J dropped 0; count of bases not matched to a gene: 19. Germline-derived CDR1 and CDR2 are MDHEN and SYDVKM. This CDR3 has 20 residues.

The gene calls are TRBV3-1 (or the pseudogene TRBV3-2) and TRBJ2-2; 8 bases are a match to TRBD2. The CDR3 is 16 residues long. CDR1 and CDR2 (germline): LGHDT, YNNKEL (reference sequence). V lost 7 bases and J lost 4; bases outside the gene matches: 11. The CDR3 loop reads CASTREAGELTGELFF. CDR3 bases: TGTGCCAGCACCAGAGAAGCGGGAGAGCTCACCGGGGAGCTGTTTTTT.

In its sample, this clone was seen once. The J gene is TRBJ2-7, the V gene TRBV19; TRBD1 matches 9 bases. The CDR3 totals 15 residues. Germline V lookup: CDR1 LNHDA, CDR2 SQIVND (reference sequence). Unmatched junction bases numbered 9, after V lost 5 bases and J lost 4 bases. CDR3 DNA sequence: TGTGCCAGTAGTCTCTACCCGGGACAGGGTTACGAGCAGTACTTC. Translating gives CASSLYPGQGYEQYF.

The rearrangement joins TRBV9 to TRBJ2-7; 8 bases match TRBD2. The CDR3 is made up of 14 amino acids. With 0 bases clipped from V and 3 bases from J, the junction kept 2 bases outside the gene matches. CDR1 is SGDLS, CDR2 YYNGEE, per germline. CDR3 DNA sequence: TGTGCCAGCAGCGTAGCAGCGGGAGACTACGAGCAGTACTTC. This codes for CASSVAAGDYEQYF. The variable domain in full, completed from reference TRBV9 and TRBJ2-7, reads DSGVTQTPKHLITATGQRVTLRCSPRSGDLSVYWYQQSLDQGLQFLIQYYNGEERAKGNILERFSAQQFPDLHSELNLSSLELGDSALYFCASSVAAGDYEQYFGPGTRLTVT.

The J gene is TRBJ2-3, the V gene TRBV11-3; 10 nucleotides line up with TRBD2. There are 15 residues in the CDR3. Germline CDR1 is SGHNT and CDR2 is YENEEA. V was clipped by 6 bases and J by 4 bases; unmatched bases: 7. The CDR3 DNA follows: TGTGCCAGCAGTATTAGAGCGGGAGGGGCAGATACGCAGTATTTT. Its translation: CASSIRAGGADTQYF.

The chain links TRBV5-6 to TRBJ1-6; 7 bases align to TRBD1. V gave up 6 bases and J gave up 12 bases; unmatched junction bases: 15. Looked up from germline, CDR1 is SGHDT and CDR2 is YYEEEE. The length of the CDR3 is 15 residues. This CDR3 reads CASNLGDRDVKPLHF. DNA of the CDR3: TGTGCCAGCAACTTAGGTGACAGGGATGTTAAACCCCTCCACTTT.

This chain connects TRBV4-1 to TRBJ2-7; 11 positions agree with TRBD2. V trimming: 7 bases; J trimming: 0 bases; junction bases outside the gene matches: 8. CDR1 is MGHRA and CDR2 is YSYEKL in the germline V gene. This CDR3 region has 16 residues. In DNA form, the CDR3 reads TGCGCCAGCACCCCCACTGGGACTAGCGGCTCCTACGAGCAGTACTTC. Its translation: CASTPTGTSGSYEQYF.

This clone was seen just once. The CDR3 loop is CASSSAGFEQYF. The CDR3 DNA reads TGCGCCAGCAGCTCTGCAGGGTTCGAGCAGTACTTC. The chain links TRBV5-1 to TRBJ2-7; possibly TRBD1 for D (5 bases). CDR1 SGHRS and CDR2 YFSETQ come from the germline V gene. V was cut by 3 bases and J by 6 bases, with 10 bases left in between. The CDR3 extends over 12 amino acids.

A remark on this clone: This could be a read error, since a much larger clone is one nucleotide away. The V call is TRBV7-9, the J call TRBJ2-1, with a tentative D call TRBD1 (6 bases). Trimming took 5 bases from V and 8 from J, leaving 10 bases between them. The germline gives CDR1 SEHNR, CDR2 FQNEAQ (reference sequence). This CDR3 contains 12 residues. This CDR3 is CASSPQGHEQFF. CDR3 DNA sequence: TGTGCCAGCAGCCCACAGGGCCATGAGCAGTTCTTC.

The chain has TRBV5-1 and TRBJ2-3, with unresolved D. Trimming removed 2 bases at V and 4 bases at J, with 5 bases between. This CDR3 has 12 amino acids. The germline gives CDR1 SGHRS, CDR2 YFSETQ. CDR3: CASSFRADTQYF. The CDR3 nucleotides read TGCGCCAGCAGCTTTAGAGCAGATACGCAGTATTTT. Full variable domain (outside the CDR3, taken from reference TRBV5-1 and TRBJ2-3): KAGVTQTPRYLIKTRGQQVTLSCSPISGHRSVSWYQQTPGQGLQFLFEYFSETQRNKGNFPGRFSGRQFSNSRSEMNVSTLELGDSALYLCASSFRADTQYFGPGTRLTVL.

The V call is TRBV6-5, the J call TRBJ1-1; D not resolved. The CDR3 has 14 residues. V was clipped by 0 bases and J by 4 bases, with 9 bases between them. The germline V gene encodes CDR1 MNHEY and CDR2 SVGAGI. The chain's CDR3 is CASSYSRVSTEAFF. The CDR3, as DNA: TGTGCCAGCAGTTACTCGAGGGTTAGCACTGAAGCTTTCTTT.

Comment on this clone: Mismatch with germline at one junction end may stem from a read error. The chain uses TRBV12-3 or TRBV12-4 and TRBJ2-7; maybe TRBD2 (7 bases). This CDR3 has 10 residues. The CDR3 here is CASSLGEGDF. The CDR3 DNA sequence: TGTGCCAGCAGTTTGGGGGAGGGGGACTTC.